This T cell receptor (beta chain) emerged from a study of T cell responses to AZD1222 COVID-19 vaccine. Study outcomes and limitations: Reportedly, nearly half the spike-specific TCRs target unmutated variant regions.

The V end lost 0 bases, the J end lost 3 bases, and 10 bases lay between the germline ends. CDR1 SGHDT and CDR2 YYEEEE come from the germline V gene. The CDR3 covers 14 residues. Turning to this clone: No antigen is known for it.

Only in-frame clones appear in the TCRdb table, and some are missing; sequencing was by immunoSEQ multiplex PCR. The sample consists of some 200,000 clones, 94% of them appearing once. The chain carries TRBV5-6 and TRBJ2-7, with D unclear. The source of this sequence is an adult who received the MenACWY meningococcal vaccine as a control. Specimen: peripheral blood, collected 28 days after the second dose of the MenACWY control vaccine. The CDR3 is CASSLGQYLYEQYF. The CDR3 nucleotides are TGTGCCAGCAGCTTGGGACAATATCTCTACGAGCAGTACTTC.